This T cell receptor beta chain was obtained from a study of blood T cell repertoires in COVID-19. The overall study: Sites across the United States, Italy and Spain contributed samples from acute and convalescent COVID-19. Nucleic acid was either cDNA or gDNA, and it came from T cells, B-cell-depleted T cells, or PBMCs.

V was pared by 4 bases and J by 2 bases, with 15 bases between. CDR1 and CDR2 from the germline V gene are WSHSY and SAAADI. The CDR3 is 16 amino acids. Per the authors' pipeline: Researchers report that nucleated cell counts were estimated from reference gene primer amplification. Using immunoSEQ multiplex PCR, the repertoire was profiled, and TCRdb retains in-frame clones only, with some absent. That table supplies the V and J calls and clone size; D and trimming were determined from the DNA. The data show around 35,000 clones, more than 85% seen once. The receptor was isolated from a man between 65 and 79 years old with acute or convalescent COVID-19. This rearrangement joins TRBV10-2 to TRBJ1-3; D is perhaps TRBD1 (6 bases). The sample was peripheral blood. CDR3 DNA sequence: TGCGCCAGCAGTGCCTTCCGGGGGGGCCCTGGAAACACCATATATTTT. Protein product: CASSAFRGGPGNTIYF.